This T cell receptor (beta chain) is from a study of cytomegalovirus exposure and HLA in healthy donors. The study's findings and limits: Cytomegalovirus-associated TCR beta chains were listed, numbering more than 150.

Points on this clone: Antigen unknown.

The PCR had 60 Vbeta and 13 Jbeta primers. TCRdb keeps only in-frame clones here, not all; method: immunoSEQ multiplex PCR. The sample records some 200,000 clones, 82% being singletons. The CDR3 is 14 amino acids. V lost 0 bases, J lost 3 bases, and 10 bases lay in between. Germline V gives CDR1 SGHRS, CDR2 YFSETQ. This clonotype originated in a middle-aged woman in good health and CMV-seronegative. Sequences were obtained from PBMCs. The chain uses TRBV5-1 and TRBJ2-7, with a tentative D call TRBD1 (5 bases). CDR3 amino acids: CASSLGGHDYEQYF. The CDR3 DNA reads as TGCGCCAGCAGCTTGGGAGGACACGACTACGAGCAGTACTTC.